This T cell receptor (beta chain) was recorded in a study of shared clonotypes between healthy human individuals. Study results and limitations: Investigators collected only blood, and repertoires in tissues likely differ. Few donors restricted represented genetic and exposure-history diversity.

As to this clone: Its antigen is unknown.

Splitting of each subset's genomic DNA was done evenly across several immunoSEQ plates. Sequenced by immunoSEQ multiplex PCR; TCRdb stores in-frame clones only, minus some. Here the sample spans around 500,000 clones, over 65% being singletons. Sequencing used PBMCs. This clonotype was sampled from a woman between 40 and 50 years old in good health. Some clones in this sample may be carry-over from other donors' samples.

This CDR3 is CASSLRTSGSGTDTQYF. The CDR3 region has the DNA TGTGCCAGCAGCCTGCGGACTAGCGGGAGTGGCACAGATACGCAGTATTTT. V and J are TRBV7-8 and TRBJ2-3; 13 nucleotides line up with TRBD2. The CDR3 runs 17 residues. The V segment lost 5 bases and the J segment 1 base; nucleotides outside the gene matches: 6. The germline gives CDR1 SGHVS, CDR2 FQNEAQ.